The sequence of this T cell receptor (beta chain) was determined in a study of blood T cell repertoires in COVID-19. Background on the study: Italy, Spain and the United States were the sources of the convalescent and acute COVID-19 samples. The cDNA or gDNA used as material had been derived from T cells, B-cell-depleted T cells, or PBMCs.

V was clipped by 1 base and J by 4 bases; unmatched bases: 6. Germline CDR1 and CDR2: LNHNV and YYDKDF (reference sequence). The CDR3 length is 15 residues. As processed by the authors: Amplified reference gene primers provided the basis for estimating nucleated cell counts. The method was immunoSEQ multiplex PCR; TCRdb's version includes in-frame clones alone and lacks a portion of them. That table gives V, J and clone size, and the DNA gave D and trimming. The repertoire consists of about 220,000 clones, with over 75% occurring once and the leading ten covering roughly 12%. Sequenced input: peripheral blood. The TCR sequence derives from a human donor in a cohort sampled during active COVID-19. The chain has TRBV15 and TRBJ2-5; TRBD1 matches 7 bases. The CDR3 is CATSRAGTVLETQYF. The DNA for the CDR3 is TGTGCCACCAGCAGAGCCGGGACAGTGCTAGAGACCCAGTACTTC.